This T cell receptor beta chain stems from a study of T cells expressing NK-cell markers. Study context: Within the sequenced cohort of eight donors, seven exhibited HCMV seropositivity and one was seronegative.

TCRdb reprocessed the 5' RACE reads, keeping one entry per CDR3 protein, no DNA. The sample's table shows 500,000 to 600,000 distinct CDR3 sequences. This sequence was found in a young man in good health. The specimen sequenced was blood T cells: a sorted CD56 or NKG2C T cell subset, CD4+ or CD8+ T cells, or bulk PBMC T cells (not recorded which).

The CDR3 loop reads CSVGRDTGAYGYTF. The rearrangement links TRBV29-1 to TRBJ1-2; TCRdb lists TRBD1, though no DNA is available to test this call. The germline CDR1 and CDR2 sequences are SQVTM and ANQGSEA. The CDR3 is 14 residues long.